This entry lists 24 T cell receptor beta chains sequenced from one sample in a study of graft-versus-host responses after intestinal transplantation. No cognate antigen is known for these TCRs. The repertoire was sequenced with immunoSEQ multiplex PCR; TCRdb's copy has only in-frame clones and lacks some. The sample carries about 100,000 clones, roughly 87% recorded once. Sequencing was performed on unstimulated CD4+ T cells sorted from spleen or lymph node cells, taken before intestinal transplant. Source of these receptors: a human donor who received an intestinal transplant.

The V gene is TRBV10-3, the J gene TRBJ1-2, with 7 bases matching TRBD1. Per germline, CDR1 ENHRY and CDR2 SYGVKD. This CDR3 spans 15 amino acids. The J segment lost 4 bases and the V segment lost 2 bases, leaving 7 bases of the junction unmatched. CDR3: CAISEGAGGPYGYTF. Here the CDR3 DNA reads TGTGCCATCAGTGAGGGGGCAGGGGGTCCCTATGGCTACACCTTC.

As to this clone: One junction end does not reproduce the germline sequence, and a read error may be involved. The V and J genes are TRBV10-1 and TRBJ2-7, with TRBD2 matching over 8 bases. CDR1 is WNHNN, CDR2 SYGVQD, per germline (reference sequence). The CDR3 spans 14 residues. The DNA of the CDR3 is TGCACCAGCAGTCCCGGGACTAGTTCCTACGAGCAGTACTTC. Translated: CTSSPGTSSYEQYF.

This chain joins TRBV7-2 and TRBJ1-5; D ambiguous. CDR1 and CDR2 (germline): SGHTA, FQGNSA. This CDR3 comprises 15 residues. V was cut by 3 bases and J by 2 bases, with 11 bases left in between. The CDR3 DNA follows: TGTGCCAGCAGCTTTTTTTCATTGGGCAATCAGCCCCAGCATTTT. It translates to CASSFFSLGNQPQHF.

The chain links TRBV27 to TRBJ1-4; D gene ambiguous. Germline V gives CDR1 MNHEY, CDR2 SMNVEV (reference sequence). V was trimmed by 0 bases and J by 7 bases, leaving 9 bases between them. This CDR3 is 14 amino acids long. CDR3 in amino acids: CASSLSGFGEKLFF. The CDR3 DNA follows: TGTGCCAGCAGTTTATCTGGGTTCGGTGAAAAACTGTTTTTT.

The chain recombines TRBV4-3 with TRBJ1-2; the D is unclear. This CDR3 contains 17 residues. Germline CDR1 reads LGHNA; CDR2 reads YSLEER. V shed 4 bases and J shed 0 bases, with 18 bases lying between them. The CDR3 sequence: CASSPVKDAGPNYGYTF. The CDR3 DNA sequence: TGCGCCAGCAGCCCCGTAAAGGACGCAGGACCTAACTATGGCTACACCTTC.

This chain's CDR3 is CASSLGWGASLNEQFF. For the CDR3, the DNA is TGTGCCAGCAGCTTGGGTTGGGGGGCAAGTTTGAATGAGCAGTTCTTC. The chain combines TRBV11-2 with TRBJ2-1, with D perhaps being TRBD1 or TRBD2 (6 bases each). This CDR3 has 16 residues. CDR1 and CDR2 (germline): SGHAT, FQNNGV. V was clipped by 3 bases and J by 7 bases, with 19 bases between them.

This chain uses TRBV2 with TRBJ2-3, with 9 bases fitting TRBD2. Germline CDR1 and CDR2: SNHLY and FYNNEI. V was clipped by 6 bases and J by 4 bases; unmatched bases: 2. This CDR3 has 13 amino acids. CDR3 amino acids: CASRGLAPDTQYF. Here the CDR3 DNA reads TGTGCCAGCAGGGGACTAGCTCCAGATACGCAGTATTTT.

The rearrangement joins TRBV2 to TRBJ1-1, with 8 bases lining up with TRBD1. Trimming at V came to 7 bases and at J to 6 bases, leaving 13 bases not matched to a gene. Germline V CDR1 and CDR2: SNHLY, FYNNEI. The CDR3 has 15 residues. The CDR3 DNA sequence: TGTGCCAGCACCCGAACCCAGGGGGCCGCCGCTGAAGCTTTCTTT. Amino acids: CASTRTQGAAAEAFF.

The chain employs TRBV7-4 and TRBJ1-2, with 9 nucleotides matching TRBD1. Germline V CDR1 and CDR2: SGHVT, SQSDAQ. V lost 1 base, J lost 4 bases, and 7 bases stayed unmatched. The CDR3 contains 16 residues. The CDR3 region has the DNA TGTGCCAGCAGCTTAGGGGGGACAGGGTGGCTCTATGGCTACACCTTC. Protein product: CASSLGGTGWLYGYTF.

The chain links TRBV11-1 to TRBJ2-5; D might be TRBD1 (6 bases). The CDR3 is made up of 13 amino acids. V was shortened by 5 bases and J by 2 bases, with 9 bases between the two germline ends. Germline assignment: CDR1 SGHAT and CDR2 FQDESV (reference sequence). CDR3 protein: CASSTGLQETQYF. As DNA, the CDR3 is TGTGCCAGCAGCACAGGGCTACAAGAGACCCAGTACTTC.

This clone was seen just once. The V and J genes are TRBV27 and TRBJ2-5, with 8 bases that match TRBD1. The DNA matches TRBJ2-7 better at its end, which makes the J call doubtful. The CDR3 loop spans 14 amino acids. Per germline, CDR1 MNHEY and CDR2 SMNVEV (reference sequence). CDR3 nucleotide sequence: TGTGCCAGCAGTCCCAGGGGGCGGACCTACGAGCAGTACTTC. Translated, it gives CASSPRGRTYEQYF.

The chain carries TRBV5-1 and TRBJ2-7; D possibly corresponds to TRBD1 (5 bases). The CDR3 is made up of 19 amino acids. Trimming pared 1 base from V and 0 bases from J, leaving 23 bases between. Per the germline V gene, CDR1 is SGHRS and CDR2 is YFSETQ. In DNA form, the CDR3 reads TGCGCCAGCAGCTTGCCACGGTCCCCCGGACACACTTTCTCCTACGAGCAGTACTTC. It is translated as CASSLPRSPGHTFSYEQYF.

The V and J genes are TRBV5-1 and TRBJ2-5; 12 bases are a match to TRBD2. The CDR3 loop spans 16 amino acids. V shed 4 bases, J shed 5 bases, and the junction held 9 bases outside the gene matches. Germline V gene data show CDR1 as SGHRS and CDR2 as YFSETQ. The CDR3 sequence is CASSVRLAGVMETQYF. CDR3 nucleotides: TGCGCCAGCAGCGTACGACTAGCGGGGGTGATGGAGACCCAGTACTTC.

DNA for the CDR3: TGTGCCAGCAGCTTAGAATCAGGGGGATATTCACCCCTCCACTTT. Its protein is CASSLESGGYSPLHF. The chain employs TRBV7-3 and TRBJ1-6; 7 positions agree with TRBD1. The V and J ends lost 2 bases and 8 bases, in that order; junction bases with no gene match: 6. The CDR3 is 15 amino acids. Germline V gives CDR1 SGHTA, CDR2 FQGTGA.

The chain carries TRBV6-6 and TRBJ2-7; 11 bases agree with TRBD2. V was pared by 0 bases and J by 1 base, with 2 bases of the junction left unmatched. The CDR3 spans 16 residues. Germline CDR1 is MNHNY and CDR2 is SVGAGI (reference sequence). The CDR3 region has the DNA TGTGCCAGCAGTTACTCAAGACTAGCGGGGTCCTACGAGCAGTACTTC. Translated: CASSYSRLAGSYEQYF.

The chain couples TRBV7-9 to TRBJ1-5, with D unclear. From germline, CDR1 is SEHNR and CDR2 FQNEAQ (reference sequence). The CDR3 length is 14 residues. Trimming removed 1 base from V and 4 bases from J, with 8 bases in between. CDR3 DNA: TGTGCCAGCAGCTTAGTACCGGGAAATCAGCCCCAGCATTTT. It codes for CASSLVPGNQPQHF.

The rearrangement links TRBV29-1 to TRBJ2-7; the D gene is possibly TRBD2 (5 bases). Germline CDR1 is SQVTM and CDR2 is ANQGSEA. Trimming removed 3 bases from V and 7 bases from J, with 19 bases in between. This CDR3 is 14 amino acids long. CDR3 in DNA: TGCAGCGTTGAGGGCAGCGGCATTAGACGGGAGCAGTACTTC. Encoded protein: CSVEGSGIRREQYF.

The V and J genes are TRBV30 and TRBJ2-1, with 8 bases matching TRBD2. Germline V gene data show CDR1 as GTSNPN and CDR2 as SVGIG (reference sequence). The J segment lost 9 bases and the V segment lost 4 bases, leaving 5 bases of the junction unmatched. The CDR3 length is 12 residues. CDR3 in DNA: TGTGCCTGGACGTCGGGAGGGCTTGAGCAGTTCTTC. Residues: CAWTSGGLEQFF. Based on the CDR3 plus reference TRBV30 and TRBJ2-1, the full variable domain is SQTIHQWPATLVQPVGSPLSLECTVEGTSNPNLYWYRQAAGRGLQLLFYSVGIGQISSEVPQNLSASRPQDRQFILSSKKLLLSDSGFYLCAWTSGGLEQFFGPGTRLTVL.

The DNA for the CDR3 is TGTGCCAGCAGCCCAAATGGGGGACAAGAGACCCAGTACTTC. Protein: CASSPNGGQETQYF. This chain connects TRBV5-4 to TRBJ2-5; the D call may be TRBD1 or TRBD2 (5 bases each). Germline loops: CDR1 SGHNT, CDR2 YYREEE (reference sequence). The CDR3 contains 14 residues. V lost 4 bases and J 2 bases, leaving 12 bases between the germline ends.

The chain employs TRBV6-1 and TRBJ1-2; possibly TRBD1 for D (6 bases). V was shortened by 6 bases and J by 0 bases, with 14 bases between the two germline ends. From germline, CDR1 is MNHNS and CDR2 SASEGT. This CDR3 is built from 15 residues. In DNA, the CDR3 is TGTGCCAGCAGAACTCCGCAGGGGCCTAACTATGGCTACACCTTC. Translated, it gives CASRTPQGPNYGYTF.

This clone appeared a few times. The rearrangement uses TRBV10-2 and TRBJ1-4, with D possibly being TRBD1 (5 bases). CDR1 and CDR2 from the germline V gene are WSHSY and SAAADI. The length of the CDR3 is 12 residues. The V end lost 4 bases, the J end lost 5 bases, and 5 bases lay between the germline ends. CDR3 sequence reads: CASSGQNEKLFF. The CDR3 coding sequence is TGCGCCAGCAGTGGACAGAATGAAAAACTGTTTTTT.

The chain has TRBV6-1 and TRBJ2-7, with D possibly matching TRBD1 (6 bases). Trimming stripped 5 bases from V and 5 bases from J, with 13 bases between. This CDR3 has 13 amino acids. Per germline, CDR1 MNHNS and CDR2 SASEGT. In DNA, the CDR3 is TGTGCCAGCAGTCTAACAGGGCGCAACGAGCAGTACTTC. As protein: CASSLTGRNEQYF.

The V and J genes are TRBV11-2 and TRBJ2-1; 8 bases map to TRBD2. After removal of 5 bases from V and 5 bases from J, the junction contained 8 bases not matched to a gene. Germline CDR1 is SGHAT and CDR2 is FQNNGV. This CDR3 is built from 15 residues. This CDR3 reads CASSQLTSDHNEQFF. The CDR3 bases are TGTGCCAGCAGCCAACTGACTAGCGATCACAATGAGCAGTTCTTC.

The chain uses TRBV27 and TRBJ2-7; 9 bases are shared with TRBD2. Germline V gene sequence: CDR1 MNHEY, CDR2 SMNVEV (reference sequence). This CDR3 has 12 residues. V lost 7 bases to trimming and J lost 4 bases; unmatched junction nucleotides: 2. CDR3: CASKTSGYEQYF. CDR3 bases: TGTGCCAGCAAGACTAGCGGATACGAGCAGTACTTC.